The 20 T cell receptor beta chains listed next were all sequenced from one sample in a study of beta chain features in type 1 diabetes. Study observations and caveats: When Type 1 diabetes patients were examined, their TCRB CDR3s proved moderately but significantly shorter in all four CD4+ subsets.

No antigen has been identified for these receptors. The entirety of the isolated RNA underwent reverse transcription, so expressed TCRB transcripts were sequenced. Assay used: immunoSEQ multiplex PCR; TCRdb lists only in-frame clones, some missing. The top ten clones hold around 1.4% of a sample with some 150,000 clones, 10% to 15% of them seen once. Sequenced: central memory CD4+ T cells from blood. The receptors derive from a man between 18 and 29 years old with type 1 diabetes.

CDR3 nucleotide sequence: TGTGCCAGCAGTGTAGGAGGATTCCAAGAGACCCAGTACTTC. Amino acids: CASSVGGFQETQYF. J is TRBJ2-5 and V is TRBV6-1; the D gene is possibly TRBD2 (5 bases). The CDR3 runs to 14 residues. From germline, CDR1 is MNHNS and CDR2 SASEGT. With 4 bases removed from V and 1 base from J, the gap between germline ends came to 10 bases.

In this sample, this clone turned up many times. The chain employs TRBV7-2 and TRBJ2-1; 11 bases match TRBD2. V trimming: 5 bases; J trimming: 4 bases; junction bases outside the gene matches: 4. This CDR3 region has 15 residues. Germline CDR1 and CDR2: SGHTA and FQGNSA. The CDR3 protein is CASSEGLAEYNEQFF. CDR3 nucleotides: TGTGCCAGCAGCGAGGGACTAGCGGAATACAATGAGCAGTTCTTC.

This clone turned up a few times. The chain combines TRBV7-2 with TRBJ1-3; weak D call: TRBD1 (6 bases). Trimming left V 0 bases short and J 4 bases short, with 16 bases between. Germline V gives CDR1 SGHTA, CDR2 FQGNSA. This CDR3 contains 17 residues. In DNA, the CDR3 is TGTGCCAGCAGCTTAGCCTTTGGTCAGGGGCACGGAAACACCATATATTTT. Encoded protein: CASSLAFGQGHGNTIYF.

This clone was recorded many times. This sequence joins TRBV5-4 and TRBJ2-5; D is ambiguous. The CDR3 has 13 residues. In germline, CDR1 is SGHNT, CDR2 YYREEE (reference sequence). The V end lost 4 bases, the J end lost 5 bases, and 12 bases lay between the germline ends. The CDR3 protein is CASSRYEAETQYF. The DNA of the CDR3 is TGTGCCAGCAGCCGGTACGAGGCGGAGACCCAGTACTTC.

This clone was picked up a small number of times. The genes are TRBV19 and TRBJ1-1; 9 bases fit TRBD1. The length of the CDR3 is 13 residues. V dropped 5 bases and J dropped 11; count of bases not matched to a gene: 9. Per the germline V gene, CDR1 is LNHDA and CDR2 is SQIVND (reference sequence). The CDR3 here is CASSAGTGLRAFF. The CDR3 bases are TGTGCCAGTAGTGCCGGGACAGGGTTGCGGGCTTTCTTT.

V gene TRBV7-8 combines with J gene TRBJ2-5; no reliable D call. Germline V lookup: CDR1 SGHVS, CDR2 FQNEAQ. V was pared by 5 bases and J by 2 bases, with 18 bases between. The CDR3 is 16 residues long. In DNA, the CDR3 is TGTGCCAGCAGCCCTCTTTCGGGCCGGCAGCAAGAGACCCAGTACTTC. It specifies CASSPLSGRQQETQYF.

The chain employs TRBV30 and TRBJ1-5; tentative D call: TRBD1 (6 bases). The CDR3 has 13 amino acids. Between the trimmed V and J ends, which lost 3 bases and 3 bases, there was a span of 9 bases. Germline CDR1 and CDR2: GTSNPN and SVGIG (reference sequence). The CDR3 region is CAWRSGVNQPQHF. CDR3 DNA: TGTGCCTGGAGATCAGGGGTCAATCAGCCCCAGCATTTT.

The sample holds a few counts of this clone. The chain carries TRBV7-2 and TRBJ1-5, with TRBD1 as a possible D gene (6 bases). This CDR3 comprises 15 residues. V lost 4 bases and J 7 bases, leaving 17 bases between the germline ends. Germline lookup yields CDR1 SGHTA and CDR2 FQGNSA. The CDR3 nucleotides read TGTGCCAGCAGCTCGTACACAGGGTTGGAACAGCCCCAGCATTTT. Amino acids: CASSSYTGLEQPQHF.

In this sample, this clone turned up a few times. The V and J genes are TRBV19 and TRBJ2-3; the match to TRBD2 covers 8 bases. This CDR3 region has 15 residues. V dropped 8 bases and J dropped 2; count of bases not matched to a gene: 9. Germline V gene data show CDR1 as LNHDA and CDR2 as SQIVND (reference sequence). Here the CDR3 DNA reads TGTGCCAGTGGGCCTACTAGCGGCGACACAGATACGCAGTATTTT. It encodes CASGPTSGDTDTQYF.

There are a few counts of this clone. The CDR3 sequence: CASRGGGPGDTQYF. The DNA for the CDR3 is TGTGCCAGCAGGGGCGGGGGGCCAGGGGATACGCAGTATTTT. The chain couples TRBV5-4 to TRBJ2-3, with 8 bases lining up with TRBD2. The CDR3 extends over 14 amino acids. Germline loops: CDR1 SGHNT, CDR2 YYREEE (reference sequence). V shed 5 bases, J shed 6 bases, and the junction held 8 bases outside the gene matches.

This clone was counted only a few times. The CDR3 region is CASSEQGRSGELFF. The CDR3 DNA reads TGTGCCAGCAGTGAACAGGGGAGGTCCGGGGAGCTGTTTTTT. The chain recombines TRBV25-1 with TRBJ2-2; D may correspond to TRBD1 or TRBD2 (6 bases each). The CDR3 runs to 14 residues. V gave up 2 bases and J gave up 6 bases, with 10 bases separating them. Germline CDR1 is MGHDK and CDR2 is SYGVNS.

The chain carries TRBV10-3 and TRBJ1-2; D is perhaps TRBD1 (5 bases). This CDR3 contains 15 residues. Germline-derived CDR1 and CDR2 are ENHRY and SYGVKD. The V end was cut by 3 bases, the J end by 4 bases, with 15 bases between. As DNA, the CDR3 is TGTGCCATCAGTGATACAACGGGACGGACCTATGGCTACACCTTC. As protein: CAISDTTGRTYGYTF.

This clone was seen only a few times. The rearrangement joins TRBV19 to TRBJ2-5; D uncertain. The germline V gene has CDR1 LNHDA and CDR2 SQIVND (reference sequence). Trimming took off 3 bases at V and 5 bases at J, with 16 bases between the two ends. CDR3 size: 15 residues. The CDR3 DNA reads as TGTGCCAGTAGTATCACATCCCGACCTGAGGAGACCCAGTACTTC. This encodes CASSITSRPEETQYF.

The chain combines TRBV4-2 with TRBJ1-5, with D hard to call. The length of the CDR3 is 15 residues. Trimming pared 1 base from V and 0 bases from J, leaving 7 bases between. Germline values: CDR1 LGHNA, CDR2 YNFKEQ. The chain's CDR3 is CASSQGDDSNQPQHF. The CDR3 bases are TGTGCCAGCAGCCAAGGGGATGATAGCAATCAGCCCCAGCATTTT.

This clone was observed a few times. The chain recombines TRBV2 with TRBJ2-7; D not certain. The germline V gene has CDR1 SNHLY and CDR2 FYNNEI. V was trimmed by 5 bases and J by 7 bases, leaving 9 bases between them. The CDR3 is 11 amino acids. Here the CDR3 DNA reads TGTGCCAGCAGTTCAGATAGGGAGCAGTACTTC. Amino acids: CASSSDREQYF.

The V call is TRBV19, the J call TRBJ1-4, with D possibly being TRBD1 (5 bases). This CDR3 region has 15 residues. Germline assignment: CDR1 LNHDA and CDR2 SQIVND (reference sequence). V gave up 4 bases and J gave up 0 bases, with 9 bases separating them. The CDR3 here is CASSSQGATNEKLFF. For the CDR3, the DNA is TGTGCCAGTAGTAGCCAGGGCGCAACTAATGAAAAACTGTTTTTT.

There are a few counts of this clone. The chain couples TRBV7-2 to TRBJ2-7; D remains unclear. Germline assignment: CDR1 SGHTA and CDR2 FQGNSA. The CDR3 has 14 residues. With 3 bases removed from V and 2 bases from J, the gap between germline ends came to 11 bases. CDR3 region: CASSLASPPYEQYF. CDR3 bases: TGTGCCAGCAGCTTGGCTTCACCCCCCTACGAGCAGTACTTC. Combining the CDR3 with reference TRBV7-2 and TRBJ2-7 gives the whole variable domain GAGVSQSPSNKVTEKGKDVELRCDPISGHTALYWYRQSLGQGLEFLIYFQGNSAPDKSGLPSDRFSAERTGGSVSTLTIQRTQQEDSAVYLCASSLASPPYEQYFGPGTRLTVT.

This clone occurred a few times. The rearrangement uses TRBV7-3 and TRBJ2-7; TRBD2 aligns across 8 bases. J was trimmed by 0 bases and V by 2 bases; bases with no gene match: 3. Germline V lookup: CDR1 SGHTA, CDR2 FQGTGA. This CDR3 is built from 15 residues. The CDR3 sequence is CASSLQRGPSYEQYF. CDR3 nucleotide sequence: TGTGCCAGCAGCTTACAGCGGGGGCCCTCCTACGAGCAGTACTTC. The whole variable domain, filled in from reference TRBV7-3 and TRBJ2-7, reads GAGVSQTPSNKVTEKGKYVELRCDPISGHTALYWYRQSLGQGPEFLIYFQGTGAADDSGLPNDRFFAVRPEGSVSTLKIQRTERGDSAVYLCASSLQRGPSYEQYFGPGTRLTVT.

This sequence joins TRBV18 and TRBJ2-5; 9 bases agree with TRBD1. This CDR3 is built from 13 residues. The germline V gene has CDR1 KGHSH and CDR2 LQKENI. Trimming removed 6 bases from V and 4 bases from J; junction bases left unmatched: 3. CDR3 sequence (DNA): TGTGCCAGCTCCCGGACAGGGGCAGAGACCCAGTACTTC. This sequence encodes CASSRTGAETQYF.

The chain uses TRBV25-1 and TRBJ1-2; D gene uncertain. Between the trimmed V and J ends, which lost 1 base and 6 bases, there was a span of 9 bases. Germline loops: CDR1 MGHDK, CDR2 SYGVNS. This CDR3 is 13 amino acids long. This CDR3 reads CASSELGYHGYTF. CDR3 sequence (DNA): TGTGCCAGCAGTGAATTAGGATATCATGGCTACACCTTC.